This T cell receptor (beta chain) was sequenced in a study of T cell responses to AZD1222 COVID-19 vaccine. On the study more broadly: Second-dose timings of about 4 or about 12 weeks were pooled. Findings of the study overall: Unmutated variant regions are reportedly targeted by nearly half of spike-specific TCRs. The span of vaccine-associated CD4 TCRs extended across spike, with dominance at 160-218 and 743-854. Spike-specific TCR breadth and depth grew following two AZD1222 doses.

Produced via immunoSEQ multiplex PCR; TCRdb's table is partial and in-frame only. The sample has nearly 90,000 clones, approximately 86% seen once. Comments on this clone: Its antigen is not identified.

The material sequenced was peripheral blood, taken on day 0 of AZD1222 vaccination. The sequence was obtained from an adult in good health.

CDR3 bases: TGTGCCAGCAGCGCCCCAGAACGTAGAAACGAGCAGTACTTC. Its protein is CASSAPERRNEQYF. The chain carries TRBV13 and TRBJ2-7; D is uncertain. V was clipped by 5 bases and J by 5 bases, with 16 bases between them. This CDR3 contains 14 residues. Germline assignment: CDR1 PRHDT and CDR2 FYEKMQ (reference sequence).